This TCR beta chain originates from a study of regulatory T cells in long-lasting Graves disease. Findings and limits, study-wide: Patients with persistent Graves' had lower TCR diversity than newly diagnosed patients.

Relying on iRepertoire HTBI primers and Arm-PCR of CDR3 regions, the team built TCR beta libraries. TCRdb reprocessed the multiplex PCR reads via MiXCR and lists one record per CDR3 protein. The data contain about 420,000 distinct CDR3 sequences, around 15% of them singletons. Time point meaning: newly diagnosed GD, antithyroid drugs for less than 3 months. Generation of the TCR library employed RNA extracted from PBMCs. This clonotype came up a few times. No antigen is known for it. This sample also belongs to another study, concerning T cells in Graves' hyperthyroidism and ophthalmopathy.

This material consisted of peripheral blood mononuclear cells (PBMCs), taken at new diagnosis, from a patient treated with antithyroid drugs. This TCR was sampled from a young woman with Graves disease.

CDR3 nucleotide sequence: TGTGCCAGCAGTAAGAGCTCCTATAATTCACCCCTCCACTTT. Translating gives CASSKSSYNSPLHF. The chain joins TRBV12-3 or TRBV12-4 to TRBJ1-6; no definite D call. The germline V and J ends were trimmed by 5 bases and 0 bases, with 5 bases remaining between them. This CDR3 contains 14 residues.